This T cell receptor beta chain was identified in a study of tumor-infiltrating lymphocytes in primary liver carcinoma. For the study at large: Participating patients were men and women between 30 and 69 years old. Every sample contained roughly 3.5 to 7.13 million productive TCRbeta reads, and these numbers were similar from one tissue type to another.

Synthesis of TCR beta cDNA was carried out from 500 ng total RNA with a constant-region primer. ARM-PCR, slightly modified, supplied the TCR beta libraries through three nested multiplex PCR rounds. TRBV1-TRBV30 forward primers paired with a C-beta reverse primer drove the first two PCR rounds, roughly 10 cycles each. TCRdb processed the multiplex PCR reads anew with MiXCR; each CDR3 protein has one entry. The data show nearly 50,000 distinct CDR3 sequences, about 80% seen once. Germline CDR1 SGHAT, CDR2 FQNNGV. The CDR3 extends over 13 amino acids. The study co-extracted DNA and RNA from 20-30 mg of unsorted bulk tissue. Tumors were each sampled at five separate regions. Every tumor sample analyzed contained over 75% viable tumor cells. A remark on this clonotype: Sequence at one end of the junction differs from germline and may be a read error.

Sequencing was performed on liver tumor tissue from sampling region 3. The sample's subset: tumor region T3, left-lateral pole. This chain links TRBV11-2 with TRBJ2-1; D call uncertain. This TCR came from a man aged 40-49 years with primary liver carcinoma and hepatitis B virus infection. The CDR3 DNA reads as TGTGCCGGCAGCTTAGCCCTAGGCATTGAGCAGTTCTTC. It specifies CAGSLALGIEQFF.